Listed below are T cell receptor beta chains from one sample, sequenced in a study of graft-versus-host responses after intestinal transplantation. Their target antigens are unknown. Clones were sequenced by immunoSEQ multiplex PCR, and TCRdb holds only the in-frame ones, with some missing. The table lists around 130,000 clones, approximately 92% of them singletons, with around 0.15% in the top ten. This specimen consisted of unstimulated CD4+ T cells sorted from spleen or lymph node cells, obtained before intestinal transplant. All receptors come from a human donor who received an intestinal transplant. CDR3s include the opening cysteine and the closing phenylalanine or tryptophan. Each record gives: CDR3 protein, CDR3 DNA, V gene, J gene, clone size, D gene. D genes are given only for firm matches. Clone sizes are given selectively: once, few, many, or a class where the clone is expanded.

CDR3: CASSANRGIEKLFF
DNA: TGTGCCAGCAGTGCTAACAGGGGAATAGAAAAACTGTTTTTT
V: TRBV2
J: TRBJ1-4
size: .
D: TRBD1

CDR3: CASSWLAPPEQYF
DNA: TGCGCCAGCAGTTGGCTAGCCCCCCCCGAGCAGTACTTC
V: TRBV5-1
J: TRBJ2-7
size: .
D: .

CDR3: CASKSGTGHTEAFF
DNA: TGTGCCAGCAAATCCGGGACAGGTCACACTGAAGCTTTCTTT
V: TRBV2
J: TRBJ1-1
size: .
D: TRBD1

CDR3: CASNNLAGGPIEQFF
DNA: TGTGCCAGCAACAACTTAGCGGGGGGGCCTATTGAGCAGTTCTTC
V: TRBV6-5
J: TRBJ2-1
size: .
D: TRBD2

CDR3: CASRRMYSAQETQYF
DNA: TGTGCCAGCAGAAGAATGTATTCAGCGCAAGAGACCCAGTACTTC
V: TRBV6-1
J: TRBJ2-5
size: .
D: .

CDR3: CASTGPNYGYTF
DNA: TGTGCCAGTACCGGACCCAACTATGGCTACACCTTC
V: TRBV19
J: TRBJ1-2
size: .
D: .

CDR3: CASSPPLQGRSGNTIYF
DNA: TGTGCCAGCTCACCGCCTTTACAGGGTCGCTCTGGAAACACCATATATTTT
V: TRBV18
J: TRBJ1-3
size: .
D: .

CDR3: CASSLEQGRSGEAFF
DNA: TGTGCCAGCAGCTTGGAGCAGGGTAGGTCGGGTGAAGCTTTCTTT
V: TRBV5-6
J: TRBJ1-1
size: .
D: .

CDR3: CASTPQGYTIYF
DNA: TGTGCCAGCACTCCCCAGGGGTACACCATATATTTT
V: TRBV6-5
J: TRBJ1-3
size: .
D: .

CDR3: CAISGTRERETQYF
DNA: TGTGCCATCAGTGGAACCAGGGAACGGGAGACCCAGTACTTC
V: TRBV10-3
J: TRBJ2-5
size: .
D: .

CDR3: CASSLEGVGYNEQFF
DNA: TGCGCCAGCAGCTTGGAGGGGGTTGGTTACAATGAGCAGTTCTTC
V: TRBV5-1
J: TRBJ2-1
size: .
D: .

CDR3: CASSPGGSEAFF
DNA: TGCGCCAGCAGCCCAGGTGGGTCCGAAGCTTTCTTT
V: TRBV4-1
J: TRBJ1-1
size: .
D: .

CDR3: CASSRDRGDEQYF
DNA: TGTGCCAGCTCACGCGACAGGGGGGACGAGCAGTACTTC
V: TRBV18
J: TRBJ2-7
size: .
D: TRBD1

CDR3: CASRDRTTNEKLFF
DNA: TGTGCCAGCAGAGACAGAACAACTAATGAAAAACTGTTTTTT
V: TRBV27
J: TRBJ1-4
size: .
D: .

CDR3: CASSPPSGGAGKTQYF
DNA: TGTGCCAGCAGCCCTCCGAGCGGGGGGGCAGGAAAGACCCAGTACTTC
V: TRBV16
J: TRBJ2-5
size: once
D: TRBD2

CDR3: CASSLWWGSSYEQYF
DNA: TGTGCCAGCAGCTTGTGGTGGGGAAGCTCCTACGAGCAGTACTTC
V: TRBV5-5
J: TRBJ2-7
size: once
D: .

CDR3: CASSQEHSNQPQHF
DNA: TGCGCCAGCAGCCAAGAACATAGCAATCAGCCCCAGCATTTT
V: TRBV4-1
J: TRBJ1-5
size: .
D: .

CDR3: CASGRMNTEAFF
DNA: TGTGCTAGTGGACGCATGAACACTGAAGCTTTCTTT
V: TRBV12-5
J: TRBJ1-1
size: .
D: .

CDR3: CASSLGGGSSYEQYF
DNA: TGCGCCAGCAGCCTTGGCGGGGGAAGCTCCTACGAGCAGTACTTC
V: TRBV5-1
J: TRBJ2-7
size: .
D: TRBD2

CDR3: CASSVEDTRHSNQPQHF
DNA: TGTGCCAGCAGTGTGGAAGACACCCGTCATAGCAATCAGCCCCAGCATTTT
V: TRBV2
J: TRBJ1-5
size: .
D: .

CDR3: CASSPRETQYF
DNA: TGTGCCAGCTCACCAAGAGAGACCCAGTACTTC
V: TRBV18
J: TRBJ2-5
size: .
D: .

CDR3: CASSPHRANQPQHF
DNA: TGTGCCAGCAGCCCACACAGGGCAAATCAGCCCCAGCATTTT
V: TRBV21-1
J: TRBJ1-5
size: .
D: .

CDR3: CSVELEGSISYEQYF
DNA: TGCAGCGTTGAACTTGAGGGGTCGATCTCCTACGAGCAGTACTTC
V: TRBV29-1
J: TRBJ2-7
size: .
D: .

CDR3: CASRAAGGSGYGYTF
DNA: TGTGCCAGCAGGGCCGCGGGCGGCAGTGGCTATGGCTACACCTTC
V: TRBV6-1
J: TRBJ1-2
size: .
D: .

CDR3: CASSYSGTGANYGYTF
DNA: TGTGCCAGCAGTTACTCCGGGACAGGCGCTAACTATGGCTACACCTTC
V: TRBV6-5
J: TRBJ1-2
size: .
D: TRBD1

CDR3: CASSWPSRGGSNYGYTF
DNA: TGCGCCAGCAGCTGGCCCTCCAGGGGGGGATCCAACTATGGCTACACCTTC
V: TRBV5-1
J: TRBJ1-2
size: .
D: TRBD1

CDR3: CSVDPGVEANYGYTF
DNA: TGCAGCGTTGACCCCGGGGTAGAGGCTAACTATGGCTACACCTTC
V: TRBV29-1
J: TRBJ1-2
size: .
D: .

CDR3: CASSEIFYLVASESLHF
DNA: TGTGCCAGCAGTGAAATTTTTTATTTGGTGGCCTCTGAGTCCCTCCACTTT
V: TRBV6-1
J: TRBJ1-6
size: .
D: .